This T cell receptor (beta chain) comes out of a study of early T cells in non-severe SARS-CoV-2 infection. Looked up from germline, CDR1 is SGHKS and CDR2 is YYEKEE (reference sequence). The CDR3 spans 14 residues. With 0 bases removed from V and 1 base from J, the gap between germline ends came to 8 bases. TCRdb passed the 5' RACE reads through MiXCR, listing each CDR3 protein once. The data contain about 57,000 distinct CDR3 sequences, roughly a tenth of them seen just once; the ten biggest clones take up 8% to 9%. This clonotype has at least ten counts. The gene calls are TRBV5-5 and TRBJ2-7, with D tentatively TRBD1 (5 bases). The sequence derives from an adult who was a healthcare worker with PCR-confirmed SARS-CoV-2 infection or an uninfected control (not recorded which). Source material: whole blood. The CDR3 bases are TGTGCCAGCAGCTTGGGTCAGGGTTCCTACGAGCAGTACTTC. It translates to CASSLGQGSYEQYF.